This T cell receptor beta chain was recorded in a study of PD-1 blockade in classical Hodgkin lymphoma. Study details: Nivolumab dosed at 3 mg/kg went to patients intravenously every 2 weeks.

Study-level points and caveats: Significantly greater TCR diversity emerged by C4D1 in CD4+ cells but not CD8+ cells. Patients who initiated nivolumab within 1 year of ASCT were excluded.

A word on this clone: What it binds is unknown.

Clones were read by immunoSEQ multiplex PCR, and TCRdb kept only the in-frame ones, dropping some. The data hold around 40,000 clones, with approximately 70% observed a single time. Germline V CDR1 and CDR2: KGHSH, LQKENI. The V gene lost 3 bases and the J gene lost 2 bases, with 11 bases spanning the gap. The CDR3 runs to 14 residues. Autologous stem cell transplantation was followed by relapse in every patient, and brentuximab vedotin exposure varied. The V and J genes are TRBV18 and TRBJ2-7, with D hard to call. Sequenced here: peripheral blood mononuclear cells (PBMCs), sampled at baseline. The receptor was derived from a human donor with classical Hodgkin lymphoma. The CDR3 sequence is CASSPRSKTYEQYF. The CDR3 DNA is TGTGCCAGCTCACCGCGCAGTAAAACCTACGAGCAGTACTTC.